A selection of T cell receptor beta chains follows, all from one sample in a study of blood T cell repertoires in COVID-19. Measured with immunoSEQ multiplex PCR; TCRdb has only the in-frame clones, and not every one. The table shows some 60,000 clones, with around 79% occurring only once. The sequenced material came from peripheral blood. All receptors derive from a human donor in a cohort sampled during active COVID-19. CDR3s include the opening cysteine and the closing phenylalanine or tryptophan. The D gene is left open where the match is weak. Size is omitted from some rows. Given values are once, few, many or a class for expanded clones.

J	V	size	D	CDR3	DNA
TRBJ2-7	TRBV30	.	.	CAWSVLSYEQYF	TGTGCCTGGAGTGTCCTCTCCTACGAGCAGTACTTC
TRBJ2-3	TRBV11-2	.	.	CASRSRSTQYF	TGTGCCAGCAGGTCAAGGAGTACGCAGTATTTT
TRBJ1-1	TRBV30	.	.	CAGLSGSEAFF	TGTGCCGGTTTGTCGGGGTCTGAAGCTTTCTTT
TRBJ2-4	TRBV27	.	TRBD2	CASSGGGNIQYF	TGTGCCAGCAGTGGGGGGGGAAACATTCAGTACTTC
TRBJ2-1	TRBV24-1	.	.	CATSDSRAGAYNEQFF	TGTGCCACCAGTGATTCCAGGGCAGGGGCCTACAATGAGCAGTTCTTC
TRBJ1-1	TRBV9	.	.	CASSGGQLTDTEAFF	TGTGCCAGCAGCGGTGGACAGTTAACAGACACTGAAGCTTTCTTT
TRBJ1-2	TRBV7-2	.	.	CASSLEQSNYGYTF	TGTGCCAGCAGCTTAGAACAGTCTAACTATGGCTACACCTTC
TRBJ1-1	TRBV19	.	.	CASSISRQTANTEAFF	TGTGCCAGTAGTATATCAAGACAGACCGCGAACACTGAAGCTTTCTTT
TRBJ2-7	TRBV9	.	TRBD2	CASSVAGGAAYEQYF	TGTGCCAGCAGCGTAGCCGGGGGGGCTGCTTACGAGCAGTACTTC
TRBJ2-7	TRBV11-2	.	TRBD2	CASSRGVAPYEQYF	TGTGCCAGCAGCCGGGGGGTAGCCCCCTACGAGCAGTACTTC
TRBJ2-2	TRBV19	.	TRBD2	CASRSGGNTGELFF	TGTGCCAGTAGATCGGGGGGAAACACCGGGGAGCTGTTTTTT
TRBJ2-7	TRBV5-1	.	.	CASSPVTGLEQYF	TGCGCCAGCAGCCCCGTTACAGGGCTCGAGCAGTACTTC
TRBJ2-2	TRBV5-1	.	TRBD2	CASSLAGSGTGELFF	TGCGCCAGCAGCCTGGCGGGTAGCGGGACCGGGGAGCTGTTTTTT
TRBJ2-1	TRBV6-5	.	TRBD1	CASSQTGSSYNEQFF	TGTGCCAGCAGTCAGACAGGGAGCTCCTACAATGAGCAGTTCTTC
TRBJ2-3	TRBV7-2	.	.	CASRTGGGTDTQYF	TGTGCCAGCCGAACAGGGGGGGGAACAGATACGCAGTATTTT
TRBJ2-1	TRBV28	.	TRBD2	CASSKLAGVLF	TGTGCCAGCAGCAAACTAGCGGGAGTACTCTTC
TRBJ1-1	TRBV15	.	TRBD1	CATSRDRQGYRYTEAFF	TGTGCCACCAGCAGAGATAGACAGGGGTATCGTTATACTGAAGCTTTCTTT
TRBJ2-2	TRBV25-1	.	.	CASSESNPGTGELFF	TGTGCCAGCAGTGAATCAAACCCAGGCACCGGGGAGCTGTTTTTT
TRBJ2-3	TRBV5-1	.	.	CASSSFREQDTQYF	TGCGCCAGCAGTTCGTTCAGGGAACAAGATACGCAGTATTTT
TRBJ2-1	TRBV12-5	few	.	CASGLDRFAGDEQFF	TGTGCTAGTGGTTTGGACCGGTTTGCCGGGGATGAGCAGTTCTTC
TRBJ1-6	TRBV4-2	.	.	CASSQAIRGSSYNSPLHF	TGTGCCAGCAGCCAAGCAATCAGGGGTAGCTCCTATAATTCACCCCTCCACTTT
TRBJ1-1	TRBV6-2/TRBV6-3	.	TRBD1	CASSLRTGGNTEAFF	TGTGCCAGCAGCCTCCGGACAGGGGGCAACACTGAAGCTTTCTTT
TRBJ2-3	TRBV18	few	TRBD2	CASSRGTSGTDTQYF	TGTGCCAGCTCACGAGGGACTAGCGGCACAGATACGCAGTATTTT
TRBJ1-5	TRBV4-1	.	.	CASSPSLSQVLGLNQPQHF	TGCGCCAGCAGCCCTTCCCTCTCTCAGGTCCTGGGCTTGAATCAGCCCCAGCATTTT
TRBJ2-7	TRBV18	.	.	CASSQEGYEQYF	TGTGCCAGCTCACAGGAGGGGTACGAGCAGTACTTC
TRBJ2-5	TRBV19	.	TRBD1	CASSIRDRGKTQYF	TGTGCCAGTAGTATACGGGACAGGGGAAAGACCCAGTACTTC
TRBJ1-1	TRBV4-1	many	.	CASSQEWTRRLTEAFF	TGCGCCAGCAGCCAAGAGTGGACGAGGAGGTTGACTGAAGCTTTCTTT
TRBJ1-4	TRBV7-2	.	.	CASSIWGATNEKLFF	TGTGCCAGCAGCATCTGGGGAGCAACTAATGAAAAACTGTTTTTT
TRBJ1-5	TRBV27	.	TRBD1	CASSPRMTGGNQPQHF	TGTGCCAGCAGTCCTCGGATGACAGGGGGTAATCAGCCCCAGCATTTT
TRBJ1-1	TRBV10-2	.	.	CASSEQMPTSGSEAFF	TGCGCCAGCAGTGAGCAAATGCCGACTTCGGGGAGTGAAGCTTTCTTT
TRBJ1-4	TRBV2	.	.	CASTQWGGGEKLFF	TGTGCCAGCACCCAATGGGGGGGCGGAGAAAAACTGTTTTTT
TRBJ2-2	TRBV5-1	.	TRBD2	CASSPLGGGNTGELFF	TGCGCCAGCAGCCCTCTTGGCGGGGGGAACACCGGGGAGCTGTTTTTT
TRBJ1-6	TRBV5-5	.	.	CASSQRTSLSSYNSPLHF	TGTGCCAGCAGCCAGAGGACATCCTTGAGCTCCTATAATTCACCCCTCCACTTT
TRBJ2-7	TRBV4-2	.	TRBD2	CASSQEGTSGGYEQYF	TGTGCCAGCAGCCAAGAGGGGACTAGCGGGGGATACGAGCAGTACTTC
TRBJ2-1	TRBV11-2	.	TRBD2	CASSQPGGGSYNEQFF	TGTGCCAGCAGCCAACCCGGGGGGGGGTCCTACAATGAGCAGTTCTTC
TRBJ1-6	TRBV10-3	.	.	CAAGGDGTSDINSPLHF	TGTGCCGCGGGAGGGGACGGGACTAGTGATATTAATTCACCCCTCCACTTT
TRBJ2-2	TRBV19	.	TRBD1	CASKGGPAGGDRYYTGELFF	TGTGCCAGTAAAGGGGGCCCGGCAGGGGGCGATAGGTATTACACCGGGGAGCTGTTTTTT
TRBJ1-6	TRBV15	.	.	CATSGSSYNSPLHF	TGTGCCACCAGCGGGAGCTCCTATAATTCACCCCTCCACTTT
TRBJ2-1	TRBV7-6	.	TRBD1	CASSLEPGQYNEQFF	TGTGCCAGCAGCTTAGAACCGGGACAGTACAATGAGCAGTTCTTC
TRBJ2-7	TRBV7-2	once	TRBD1	CASSLEGQPSYEQYF	TGTGCCAGCAGCTTAGAGGGACAGCCTTCCTACGAGCAGTACTTC
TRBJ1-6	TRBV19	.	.	CASSATGRNSPLHF	TGTGCCAGTAGCGCCACAGGGCGCAATTCACCCCTCCACTTT
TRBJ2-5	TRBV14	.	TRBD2	CASSQWTSGRGETQYF	TGTGCCAGCAGCCAATGGACTAGCGGGAGGGGAGAGACCCAGTACTTC
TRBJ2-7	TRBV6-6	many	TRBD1	CASRPGTGGYEQYF	TGTGCCAGCAGGCCCGGGACAGGGGGCTACGAGCAGTACTTC
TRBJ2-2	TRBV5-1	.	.	CASSWDGSVGTGELFF	TGCGCCAGCAGCTGGGACGGGAGTGTCGGCACCGGGGAGCTGTTTTTT
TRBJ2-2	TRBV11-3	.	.	CASSPSFTGELFF	TGTGCCAGCAGCCCCAGTTTCACCGGGGAGCTGTTTTTT